This TCR beta chain was identified during a study of blood T cell repertoires in COVID-19. Study context: Collection of acute and convalescent COVID-19 samples took place in the United States, Italy and Spain. From T cells, B-cell-depleted T cells, or PBMCs came the material, which was cDNA or gDNA.

Sequencing used immunoSEQ multiplex PCR; TCRdb keeps in-frame clones, though not all of them. The sample yields fewer than 75,000 clones, 65% to 85% seen once. CDR1 is SGHRS and CDR2 is YFSETQ in the germline V gene. Trimming cost V 0 bases and J 0 bases, with 10 bases left between them. This CDR3 spans 16 amino acids. The sequenced sample was peripheral blood. This receptor was identified in a man aged 55 to 70 with acute or convalescent COVID-19. The chain couples TRBV5-1 to TRBJ1-3; D perhaps matches TRBD1 (5 bases). CDR3 in amino acids: CASSLGPGVSGNTIYF. The DNA for the CDR3 is TGCGCCAGCAGCTTGGGTCCGGGGGTCTCTGGAAACACCATATATTTT.